Each of the 5 T cell receptor beta chains below was sequenced from the same sample in a study of response to subunit inactivated influenza vaccine. TCRdb used MiXCR to reprocess the RT-PCR reads, holding one entry per CDR3 protein. The table lists about 650,000 distinct CDR3 sequences, 15% to 17% of them singletons. Sequences were derived from PBMCs from blood, sampled about 12 days after vaccination. Receptors were obtained from a man in his fifties or sixties who received an inactivated influenza vaccine.

The rearrangement joins TRBV5-4 to TRBJ2-7, with D possibly matching TRBD2 (6 bases). The germline CDR1 and CDR2 sequences are SGHNT and YYREEE (reference sequence). The V end lost 0 bases, the J end lost 5 bases, and 12 bases lay between the germline ends. This CDR3 region has 14 residues. The chain's CDR3 is CASSLAGSMNEQYF. CDR3 coding DNA: TGTGCCAGCAGCTTGGCCGGGAGCATGAACGAGCAGTACTTC.

This clonotype was counted only a few times. The chain links TRBV12-3 or TRBV12-4 to TRBJ2-1; 8 bases map to TRBD2. Losses at the gene ends were 8 bases for V and 5 bases for J; bases not matched to a gene: 8. This CDR3 is 14 amino acids long. The CDR3 DNA reads as TGTGCCAGCGGCCCGGGACTAGGGAACAATGAGCAGTTCTTC. Protein: CASGPGLGNNEQFF.

This clonotype was seen many times. The chain joins TRBV3-1 to TRBJ2-7, with 7 bases lining up with TRBD1. Trimming at V came to 7 bases and at J to 5 bases, leaving 8 bases not matched to a gene. This CDR3 spans 13 amino acids. Germline lookup yields CDR1 LGHDT and CDR2 YNNKEL (reference sequence). The DNA of the CDR3 is TGTGCCAGCAAAAGCAGCACAGGGGACGAGCAGTACTTC. Translated, it gives CASKSSTGDEQYF.

This clonotype has ten or more counts. The junction and the germline gene differ at one end; a read error may be behind it. The V gene is TRBV10-3, the J gene TRBJ2-5; the D is unclear. Germline CDR1 is ENHRY and CDR2 is SYGVKD. This CDR3 spans 13 amino acids. CDR3 DNA: TGTGCCATCAACCTGAGAATAGGAGAGGCCCAGTACTTC. Translated, it gives CAINLRIGEAQYF.

This clonotype has only a few counts. This chain links TRBV28 with TRBJ2-7; D remains unclear. Germline-derived CDR1 and CDR2 are MDHEN and SYDVKM. The germline V and J ends were trimmed by 7 bases and 2 bases, with 15 bases remaining between them. CDR3 length equals 14 residues. CDR3 loop: CASTTGPGPYEQYF. The DNA of the CDR3 is TGTGCCAGCACCACCGGGCCCGGTCCCTACGAGCAGTACTTC.